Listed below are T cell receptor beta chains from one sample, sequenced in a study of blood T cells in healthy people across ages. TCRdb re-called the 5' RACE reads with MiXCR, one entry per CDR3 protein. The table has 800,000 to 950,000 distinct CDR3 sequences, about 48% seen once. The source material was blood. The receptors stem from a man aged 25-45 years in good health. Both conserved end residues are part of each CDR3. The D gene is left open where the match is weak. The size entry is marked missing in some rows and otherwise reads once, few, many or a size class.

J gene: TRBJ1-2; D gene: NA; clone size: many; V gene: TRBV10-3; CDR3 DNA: TGTGCCATCAAGGGGGTATATGGCTACACCTTC; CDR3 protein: CAIKGVYGYTF
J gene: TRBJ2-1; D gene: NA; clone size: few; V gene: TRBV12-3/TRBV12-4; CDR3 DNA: TGTGCCAGCAGTCCGACCGACTCCTCCTACAATGAGCAGTTCTTC; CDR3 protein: CASSPTDSSYNEQFF
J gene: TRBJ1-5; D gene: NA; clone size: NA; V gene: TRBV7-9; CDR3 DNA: TGTGCCAGCAGCTTAGCCTCCGGGCCATATAGCAATCAGCCCCAGCATTTT; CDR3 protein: CASSLASGPYSNQPQHF
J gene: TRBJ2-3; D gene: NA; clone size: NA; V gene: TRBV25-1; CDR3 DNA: TGTGCCATCAGGCGTGGAGGTGCCCCCACAGATACGCAGTATTTT; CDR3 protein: CAIRRGGAPTDTQYF
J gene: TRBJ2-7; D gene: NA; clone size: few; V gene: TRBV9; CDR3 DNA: TGTGCCAGCAGCGTAGCGTTAGCTTCCTACGAGCAGTACTTC; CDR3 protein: CASSVALASYEQYF
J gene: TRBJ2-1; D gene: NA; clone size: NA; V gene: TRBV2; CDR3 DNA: TGTGCCATCCCCCGCCCTTACCTTAGCGATGAGCAGTTCTTC; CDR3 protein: CAIPRPYLSDEQFF
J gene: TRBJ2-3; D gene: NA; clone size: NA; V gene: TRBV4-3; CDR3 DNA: TGCGCCAGCAGCCAAGCCGCCGCGGGCACAGATACGCAGTATTTT; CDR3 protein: CASSQAAAGTDTQYF
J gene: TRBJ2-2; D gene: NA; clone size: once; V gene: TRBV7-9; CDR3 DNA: TGTGCCAGCAGCTTAGGAGCCAGCCTGAACACCGGGGAGCTGTTTTTT; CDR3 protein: CASSLGASLNTGELFF
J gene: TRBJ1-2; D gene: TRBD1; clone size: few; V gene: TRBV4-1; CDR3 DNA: TGCGCCAGCAGCCAAGACCCTGGGACAGGGGATAACTATGGCTACACCTTC; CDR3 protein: CASSQDPGTGDNYGYTF
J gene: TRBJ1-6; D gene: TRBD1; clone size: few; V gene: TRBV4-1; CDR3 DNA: TGCGCCAGCAGCCAAGTGGGACAGGGGTATAATTCACCCCTCCACTTT; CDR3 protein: CASSQVGQGYNSPLHF
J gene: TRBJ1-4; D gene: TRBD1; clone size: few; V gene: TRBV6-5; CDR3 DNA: TGTGCCAGCAGTTACTCAGGGGGCAGGGAAGAAAAACTGTTTTTT; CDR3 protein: CASSYSGGREEKLFF
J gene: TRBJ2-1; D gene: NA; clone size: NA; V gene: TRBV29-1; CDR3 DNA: TGCAGCGTTGCACTTTCCCGGGGGACAATTGGGCAGTTCTTC; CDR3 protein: CSVALSRGTIGQFF
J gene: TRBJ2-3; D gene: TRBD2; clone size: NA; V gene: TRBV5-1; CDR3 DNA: TGCGCCAGCGGGGAGGGGTGGCCAGATACGCAGTATTTT; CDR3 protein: CASGEGWPDTQYF
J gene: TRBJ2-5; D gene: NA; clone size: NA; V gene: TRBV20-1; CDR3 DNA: TGCAGTGCTAGACACCCGGGACTCACCGAAGAGACCCAGTACTTC; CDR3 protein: CSARHPGLTEETQYF
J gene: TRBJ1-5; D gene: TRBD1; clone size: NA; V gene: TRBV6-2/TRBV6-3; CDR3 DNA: TGTGCCAGCAGTCTCGGTGGGACAGTTCTTGATCAGCCCCAGCATTTT; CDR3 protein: CASSLGGTVLDQPQHF
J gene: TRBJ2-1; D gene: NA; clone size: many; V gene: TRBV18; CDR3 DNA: TGTGCCAGCTCACCACCTTTGGGGGAAAACGAATACAATGAGCAGTTCTTC; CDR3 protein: CASSPPLGENEYNEQFF
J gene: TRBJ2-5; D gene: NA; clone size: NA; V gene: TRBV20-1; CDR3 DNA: TGCAGTGCTAGGGCGACAGGCCGGAAATACAATGAGCAGTACTTC; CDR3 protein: CSARATGRKYNEQYF
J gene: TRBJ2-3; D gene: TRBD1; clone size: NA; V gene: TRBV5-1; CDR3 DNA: TGCGCCAGCAGCCCCAGGGTAGGGGGCTACACAGATACGCAGTATTTT; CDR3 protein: CASSPRVGGYTDTQYF
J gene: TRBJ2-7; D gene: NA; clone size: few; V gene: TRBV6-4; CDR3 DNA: TGTGCCAGCAGTGACTTCGAGCACAGGGTCGTGTACTTC; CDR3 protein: CASSDFEHRVVYF
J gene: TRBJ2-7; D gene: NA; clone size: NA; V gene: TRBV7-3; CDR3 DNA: TGTGCCAGCAGCCCCCCAGGAAGTGTCGAGCAGTACTTC; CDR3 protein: CASSPPGSVEQYF
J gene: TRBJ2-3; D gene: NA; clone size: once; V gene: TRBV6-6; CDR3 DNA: TGTGCCAGCAGTTACGGCCTAGCCCGATCCGCAGATACGCAGTATTTT; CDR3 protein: CASSYGLARSADTQYF
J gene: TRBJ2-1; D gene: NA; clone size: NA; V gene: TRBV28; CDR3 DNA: TGTGCCAGCAGTTTAAGCTTTGGGAATGAGCAGTTCTTC; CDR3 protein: CASSLSFGNEQFF
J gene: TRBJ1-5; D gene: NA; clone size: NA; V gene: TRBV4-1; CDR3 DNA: TGCGCCAGCAGCCAAGATGGGCGGGGACGGAATCAGCCCCAGCATTTT; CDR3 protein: CASSQDGRGRNQPQHF
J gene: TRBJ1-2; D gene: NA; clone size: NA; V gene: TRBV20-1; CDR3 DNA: TGCAGTGCTAGCCCCCTTGGGCAGGGCTACACCTTC; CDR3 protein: CSASPLGQGYTF
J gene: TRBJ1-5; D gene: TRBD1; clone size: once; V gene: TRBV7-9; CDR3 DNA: TGTGCCAGCAGCTTAGGGGCCGGGACAGGGGAATATAGCAATCAGCCCCAGCATTTT; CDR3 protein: CASSLGAGTGEYSNQPQHF
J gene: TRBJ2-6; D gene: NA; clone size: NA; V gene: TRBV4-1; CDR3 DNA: TGCGCCAGCAGCCAATGGGGACGAATCTCTGGGGCCAACGCCCTGACTTTC; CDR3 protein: CASSQWGRISGANALTF
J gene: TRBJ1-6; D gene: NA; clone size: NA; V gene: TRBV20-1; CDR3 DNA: TGCAGTGCACGCCGTGAGGGCGGCGGATCACCCCTCCACTTT; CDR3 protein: CSARREGGGSPLHF
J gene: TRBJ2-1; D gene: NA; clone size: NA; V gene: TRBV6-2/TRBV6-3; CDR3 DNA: TGTGCCAGCAGCTTGGGGAACTTATACAATGAGCAGTTCTTC; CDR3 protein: CASSLGNLYNEQFF
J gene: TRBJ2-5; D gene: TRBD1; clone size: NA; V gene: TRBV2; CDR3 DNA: TGTGCCAGCGGGGACAGGTACCAAGAGACCCAGTACTTC; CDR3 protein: CASGDRYQETQYF
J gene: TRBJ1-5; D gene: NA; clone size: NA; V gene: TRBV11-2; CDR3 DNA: TGTGCCAGCAGCTTAGATCTGGGGAGTCAGCCCCAGCATTTT; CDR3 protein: CASSLDLGSQPQHF
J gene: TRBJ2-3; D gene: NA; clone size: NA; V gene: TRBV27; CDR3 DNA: TGTGCCAGCAGTTTATCAGGAGGGTTCGGCACAGATACGCAGTATTTT; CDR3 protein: CASSLSGGFGTDTQYF
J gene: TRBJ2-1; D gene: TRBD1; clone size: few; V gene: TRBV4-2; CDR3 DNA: TGTGCCAGCAGCCAAGATAGGGGCGTGGGACAGGGCTTCAATGAGCAGTTCTTC; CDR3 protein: CASSQDRGVGQGFNEQFF
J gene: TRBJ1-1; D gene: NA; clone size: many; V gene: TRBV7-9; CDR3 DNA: TGTGCCAGCAGCTTAGCGGCTGGGGGGTCGAACACTGAAGCTTTCTTT; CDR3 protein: CASSLAAGGSNTEAFF
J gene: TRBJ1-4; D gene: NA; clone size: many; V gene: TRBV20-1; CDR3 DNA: TGCAGTGCTAGTCCCGGCGGGGCAGAAAAACTGTTTTTT; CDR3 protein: CSASPGGAEKLFF
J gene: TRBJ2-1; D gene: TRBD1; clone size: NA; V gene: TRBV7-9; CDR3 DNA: TGTGCCAGCAGCTTGGACAGGGGAACAGGCAATGAGCAGTTCTTC; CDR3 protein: CASSLDRGTGNEQFF
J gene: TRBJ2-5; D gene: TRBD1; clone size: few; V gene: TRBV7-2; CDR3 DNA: TGTGCCAGCAGCTTAAACCCACAGGGGTACCAAGAGACCCAGTACTTC; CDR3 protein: CASSLNPQGYQETQYF
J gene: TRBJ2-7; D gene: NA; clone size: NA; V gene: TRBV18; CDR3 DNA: TGTGCCAGCCCACCACCGTACGGGTACGAGCAGTACTTC; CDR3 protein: CASPPPYGYEQYF
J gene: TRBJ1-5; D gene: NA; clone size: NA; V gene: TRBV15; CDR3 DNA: TGTGCCACCAAATTCGATACAGGGAGCAATCAGCCCCAGCATTTT; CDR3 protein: CATKFDTGSNQPQHF
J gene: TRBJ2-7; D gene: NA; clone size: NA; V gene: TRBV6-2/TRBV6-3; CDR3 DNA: TGTGCCAGCAGGTACTCATCGGCCGAGCAGTACTTC; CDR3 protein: CASRYSSAEQYF
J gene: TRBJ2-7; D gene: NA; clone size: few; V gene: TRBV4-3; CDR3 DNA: TGCGCCAGCAGCCAAGGGACAGAGAAATTATACGAGCAGTACTTC; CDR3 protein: CASSQGTEKLYEQYF
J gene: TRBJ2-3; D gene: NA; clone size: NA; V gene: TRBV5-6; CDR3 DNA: TGTGCCAGCAGTAATGAGCTGGGTCCAGATACGCAGTATTTT; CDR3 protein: CASSNELGPDTQYF
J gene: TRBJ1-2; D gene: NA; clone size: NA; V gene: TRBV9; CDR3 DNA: TGTGCCAGCAGCCTTACCGGGACTACCCATGGCTACACCTTC; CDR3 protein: CASSLTGTTHGYTF
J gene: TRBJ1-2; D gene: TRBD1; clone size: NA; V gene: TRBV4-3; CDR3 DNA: TGCGCCAGCAGCCAATCGACAGGGCATCACTATGGCTACACCTTC; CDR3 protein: CASSQSTGHHYGYTF
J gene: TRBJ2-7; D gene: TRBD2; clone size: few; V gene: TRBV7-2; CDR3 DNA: TGTGCCAGCAGCTTTACTAGCGGGAGTTATTACGAGCAGTACTTC; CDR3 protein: CASSFTSGSYYEQYF
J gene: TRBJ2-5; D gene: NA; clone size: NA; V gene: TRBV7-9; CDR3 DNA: TGTGCCAGCAGCTTAGCGCTCGGACGCCAAGAGACCCAGTACTTC; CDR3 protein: CASSLALGRQETQYF